The rows below give T cell receptor beta chains drawn from one sample of a study of blood T cell repertoires in COVID-19. This table comes from immunoSEQ multiplex PCR, and its TCRdb copy is limited to in-frame clones, with some not included. The sample consists of 54,000 or so clones, around four fifths of them appearing once. Sequencing was performed on peripheral blood. Every receptor here comes from a woman aged 55 to 70 with acute or convalescent COVID-19. Each CDR3 is given with its conserved first and last residue. The listing skips clone size in some rows; elsewhere it reads once, few, many or a size class.

>NA|TRBV2|TRBJ2-3
CASSEIQFRGGDTQYF
>NA|TRBV4-2|TRBJ2-7
CASSQDSGPSYEQYF
>few|TRBV4-2|TRBJ1-3
CASSLGRDRGNTIYF
>NA|TRBV5-1|TRBJ1-1
CASSLWDRGNTEAFF
>NA|TRBV7-2|TRBJ2-1
CASSLVGLRNEQFF
>NA|TRBV28|TRBJ1-2
CASTPGVGLYTF
>NA|TRBV15|TRBJ2-1
CATSRDAYERRQFF
>NA|TRBV19|TRBJ2-7
CASSAGVSYEQYF
>NA|TRBV19|TRBJ1-4
CASSIRTGAVKLFF
>NA|TRBV24-1|TRBJ1-2
CATSDHSGPSLGDYGYTF
>NA|TRBV6-5|TRBJ1-2
CASRDSMMGYTF
>NA|TRBV27|TRBJ1-1
CASSEMTGWDTEAFF
>NA|TRBV30|TRBJ1-3
CAWRTAGGGNTIYF
>NA|TRBV6-6|TRBJ1-3
CASSLLGRGGSGNTIYF
>NA|TRBV21-1|TRBJ2-7
CAGRRPRSSYEQYF
>NA|TRBV2|TRBJ1-3
CASSVAKHPSGNTIYF
>NA|TRBV28|TRBJ2-2
CASSSPHGRVGTGELFF
>once|TRBV5-1|TRBJ1-2
CASSASGEAHGYTF
>NA|TRBV7-2|TRBJ2-5
CASRMTSGVETQYF
>NA|TRBV10-3|TRBJ2-3
CAIRDRDTDTQYF
>NA|TRBV5-5|TRBJ1-4
CASRSTGTGHEKLFF
>NA|TRBV7-9|TRBJ1-1
CASSSWTGDTEAFF
>few|TRBV2|TRBJ1-4
CASSRYSEKLFF
>NA|TRBV5-5|TRBJ1-5
CASSFSQGNQPQHF
>NA|TRBV30|TRBJ2-3
CAWRRLLGTDTQYF
>NA|TRBV27|TRBJ2-3
CASSLSTGMVADTQYF
>NA|TRBV5-1|TRBJ2-5
CASSLGNRETQYF
>NA|TRBV7-6|TRBJ2-1
CASSPGTGGYNEQFF
>once|TRBV7-9|TRBJ2-2
CASSPDRAITGELFF
>few|TRBV28|TRBJ1-6
CASSLFGQGGSPLHF
>NA|TRBV6-5|TRBJ2-5
CASSSVETQYF
>NA|TRBV27|TRBJ2-1
CASSFGTGGRNEQFF
>NA|TRBV7-3|TRBJ2-3
CASSLTLAPTDTQYF
>NA|TRBV6-6|TRBJ1-2
CASSMDNAYGYTF
>NA|TRBV3-1/TRBV3-2|TRBJ1-2
CASSQGYQGGYTF
>few|TRBV11-2|TRBJ2-7
CASSPHRGRTSYEQYF
>NA|TRBV4-2|TRBJ1-5
CASSQDEGAYQPQHF
>NA|TRBV6-6|TRBJ1-1
CASSLLQPARGRLGPDTEAFF
>NA|TRBV27|TRBJ2-7
CASSFTGTDYEQYF
>NA|TRBV19|TRBJ2-1
CASSIQREFSDEQFF